This TCR beta chain was recorded in a study of blood T cells in healthy people across ages. Combining a sample-barcoded 5' primer with a J-beta primer mix, a second PCR ran for roughly 7 to 12 cycles. Researchers report that a template-switch adaptor with 12 random nucleotides tagged each cDNA molecule. TCRdb independently ran MiXCR on the 5' RACE reads; one entry per CDR3 protein. The table lists around 1,600,000 distinct CDR3 sequences, 40% to 45% of them singletons, with roughly 3.7% in the top ten. This clonotype was observed many times. J lost 11 bases, V lost 5 bases, and 19 bases had no gene match. Per germline, CDR1 SNHLY and CDR2 FYNNEI. The CDR3 length is 17 residues.

The receptor was derived from a woman aged 18 to 35 in good health. The source material was blood. This chain joins TRBV2 and TRBJ2-5; 11 bases match TRBD2. As DNA, the CDR3 is TGTGCCAGCAGTCCACTATTAGCGGGAGGGTCATACAATGAGCAGTACTTC. The encoded protein is CASSPLLAGGSYNEQYF.